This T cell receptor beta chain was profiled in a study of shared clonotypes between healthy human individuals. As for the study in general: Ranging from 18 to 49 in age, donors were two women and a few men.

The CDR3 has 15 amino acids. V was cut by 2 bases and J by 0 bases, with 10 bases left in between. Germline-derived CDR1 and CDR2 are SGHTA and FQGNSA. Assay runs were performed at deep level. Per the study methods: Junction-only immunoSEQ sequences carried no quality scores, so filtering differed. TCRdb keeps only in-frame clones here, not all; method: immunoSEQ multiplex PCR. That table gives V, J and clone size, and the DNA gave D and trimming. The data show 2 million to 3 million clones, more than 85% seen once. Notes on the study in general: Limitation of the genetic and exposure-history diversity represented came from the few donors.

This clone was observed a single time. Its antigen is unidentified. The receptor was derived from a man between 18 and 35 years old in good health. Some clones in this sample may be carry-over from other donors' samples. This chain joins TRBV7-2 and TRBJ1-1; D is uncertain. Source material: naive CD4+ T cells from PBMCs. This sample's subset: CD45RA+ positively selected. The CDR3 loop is CASSLRPRMNTEAFF. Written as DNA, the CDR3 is TGTGCCAGCAGCTTAAGGCCCAGGATGAACACTGAAGCTTTCTTT.